The source of this T cell receptor beta chain is a study of T cells expressing NK-cell markers. Study details: The eight sequenced donors comprised seven who were HCMV-seropositive and one who was seronegative. Findings and caveats of the study: Dominant NKG2C+ clonotypes were found to form roughly 1.0-7.5% of CD8+ T cells in about six donors.

TCRdb re-called the 5' RACE reads and shows each CDR3 protein once, DNA omitted. Found here are 150,000 to 170,000 distinct CDR3 sequences; the top ten clones hold 30% to 45%. Notes on this clonotype: Its antigen is not known.

This CDR3 region has 17 residues. Germline lookup yields CDR1 WNHNN and CDR2 SYGVQD (reference sequence). V usage is TRBV10-1 and J usage is TRBJ2-7; TCRdb selects TRBD1, and the lack of DNA leaves this call unchecked. This receptor was identified in a woman between 50 and 59 years old in good health. The source material was blood T cells: a sorted CD56 or NKG2C T cell subset, CD4+ or CD8+ T cells, or bulk PBMC T cells (not recorded which). CDR3 in amino acids: CARPDRGGDKGPREQYF.